This TCR beta chain was captured in a study of blood T cell repertoires in COVID-19 (dated by TCRdb to the early 2020s). Some background on the complete study: The collaborator samples originated in the United States, Italy and Spain and spanned the acute and convalescent phases of COVID-19. The prospective study material was composed of cDNA or gDNA derived from T cells, B-cell-depleted T cells, or PBMCs. Where available, HLA class I and class II types were obtained from metadata supplied by the sample provider rather than from assay-based typing. The sample metadata nearly always contained a de-identified subject ID, COVID-19 status, age in years and sex. Deeply sampled blood TCRbeta repertoires from subjects exposed to, actively infected with, or recovered from COVID-19 were included in the dataset. The samples were drawn from two sources: the first 160 participants of the ongoing ImmuneRACE study, and 1,000 to 1,500 subjects contributed by 6 global collaborators. A freely available public database, intended as a resource for researchers studying the immune response to SARS-CoV-2, is where the repertoires were released.

TCRbeta CDR3 regions were amplified from genomic DNA using the immunoSEQ Assay, a bias-controlled multiplex PCR. The authors' pipeline ran thus. The number of nucleated cells in each sample was estimated from the amplification of reference gene primers within the assay. To quantify the absolute abundance of each unique TCRbeta CDR3 rearrangement, sequence reads were collapsed and filtered. For each sample, productive Simpson clonality was calculated as the square root of Simpson's diversity index over productive rearrangements. In TCRdb, the immuneACCESS table is reduced to in-frame sequences with V and J assigned. These tables do not hold every clone; where another copy was compared, an unresolved V gene accounts for under half, and the others remain unexplained. The DNA gave D and trimming, while V, J and clone size come from that table. This sample holds approximately 150,000 clones; approximately 92% were observed only once. The top ten clonotypes cover approximately 2.8% of the sample.

What the study reported, not specific to this receptor: Clinical and demographic metadata were provided uncurated, with the amount varying by source and participant.

Trimming costs V 1 base and J 5 bases, and their ends lie 24 bases apart. The CDR1 and CDR2 encoded by the germline V gene are SGHRS and YFSETQ. The CDR3 runs 18 residues from the cysteine to the phenylalanine. The DNA shown is the 54-base CDR3, in frame from base 1. On this clone itself: Its antigen is currently not known. The record has no base qualities; no much larger clone is one base away.

Collaborating institutions collected whole blood in K2EDTA tubes following their own protocols. For TCRbeta analysis, collaborators shipped samples as frozen whole blood, isolated PBMCs, or DNA extracted from either of those sample types. The sequenced material came from peripheral blood. This sequence was found in a woman aged 55-75 years with active COVID-19. The chain joins TRBV5-1 to TRBJ1-2; a weak D assignment points to TRBD1 (6 bases agree). The CDR3 in this case is CASSLRAGGMESSYGYTF. The bases read TGCGCCAGCAGCTTGAGGGCGGGGGGCATGGAATCCTCGTATGGCTACACCTTC.